These 19 T cell receptor beta chains originate from one sample sequenced in a study of T-cell reconstitution after alpha-beta-depleted transplantation in children. Unique molecular identifiers were incorporated when the TCRbeta library was constructed. MiXCR, run by TCRdb on the PCR reads, gives a single entry per CDR3 protein. The sample records 250,000 or so distinct CDR3 sequences, 6.5% to 9% being singletons. Sequences were derived from PBMCs, mostly from graft donor cells, sampled 180 days after TCRalphabeta/CD19-depleted stem cell transplant. Receptor source: a male patient younger than 18 who had a stem cell transplant for acute lymphoblastic leukemia, so the T cells may come from the graft donor.

This clonotype was recorded many times. This chain links TRBV12-3 or TRBV12-4 with TRBJ2-1, with a possible D match to TRBD2 (5 bases). Trimming removed 2 bases at V and 0 bases at J, with 20 bases between. This CDR3 is built from 19 residues. The CDR3 nucleotides read TGTGCCAGCAGTTTACCGGTCCCCACGAGGGTCGGCTCCTACAATGAGCAGTTCTTC. It is translated as CASSLPVPTRVGSYNEQFF.

This clonotype showed up just a few times. CDR3: CASSIDETQYF. The CDR3 bases are TGTGCCAGTAGTATTGATGAGACCCAGTACTTC. The chain links TRBV19 to TRBJ2-5, with unresolved D. Between the trimmed V and J ends, which lost 3 bases and 5 bases, there was a span of 4 bases. CDR1 is LNHDA, CDR2 SQIVND, per germline (reference sequence). The CDR3 is 11 residues long.

This clonotype has ten or more counts. The V and J genes are TRBV28 and TRBJ2-1; 10 nucleotides agree with TRBD2. The length of the CDR3 is 16 residues. Germline V gene data show CDR1 as MDHEN and CDR2 as SYDVKM. Trimming at V came to 5 bases and at J to 3 bases, leaving 7 bases not matched to a gene. CDR3 nucleotide sequence: TGTGCCAGCAGTAAGGCCGGGACTAGCGTCTACAATGAGCAGTTCTTC. This gives the protein CASSKAGTSVYNEQFF.

This clonotype has ten or more counts. The chain couples TRBV12-3 or TRBV12-4 to TRBJ2-5; D is perhaps TRBD1 or TRBD2 (5 bases each). This CDR3 region has 14 residues. The V end lost 4 bases, the J end lost 0 bases, and 9 bases lay between the germline ends. In nucleotides, the CDR3 is TGTGCCAGCAGTTCCGGGACCCACCAAGAGACCCAGTACTTC. Its protein product is CASSSGTHQETQYF.

The table lists this clonotype with many counts. The gene calls are TRBV6-5 and TRBJ2-3; TRBD1 matches 7 bases. CDR1 and CDR2 from the germline V gene are MNHEY and SVGAGI. The CDR3 has 14 amino acids. With 2 bases clipped from V and 1 base from J, the junction kept 0 bases outside the gene matches. The CDR3 sequence: CASSYGTGTDTQYF. The CDR3 region has the DNA TGTGCCAGCAGTTACGGGACAGGCACAGATACGCAGTATTTT.

This clonotype was picked up many times. The V call is TRBV5-1, the J call TRBJ1-6; D possibly corresponds to TRBD1 (6 bases). Trimming shortened V by 1 base and J by 9 bases, and 8 bases separated the two germline ends. Germline-derived CDR1 and CDR2 are SGHRS and YFSETQ. The CDR3 is made up of 13 amino acids. As DNA, the CDR3 is TGCGCCAGCAGCTTGATACAGGGTTCACCCCTCCACTTT. The encoded protein is CASSLIQGSPLHF. The full variable domain, its missing parts supplied by reference TRBV5-1 and TRBJ1-6, is KAGVTQTPRYLIKTRGQQVTLSCSPISGHRSVSWYQQTPGQGLQFLFEYFSETQRNKGNFPGRFSGRQFSNSRSEMNVSTLELGDSALYLCASSLIQGSPLHFGNGTRLTVT.

This clonotype was detected ten times or more. This rearrangement joins TRBV28 to TRBJ2-6; TRBD2 agrees at 7 bases. Per germline, CDR1 MDHEN and CDR2 SYDVKM. This CDR3 region has 15 residues. The junction had 4 bases not matched to a gene; V was cut back by 8 bases and J by 0 bases. The CDR3 DNA reads TGTGCCAGCCGGGAGGAGAGCTCTGGGGCCAACGTCCTGACTTTC. Its protein product is CASREESSGANVLTF.

V gene TRBV28 combines with J gene TRBJ1-1; D is ambiguous. This CDR3 has 12 residues. Trimming left V 5 bases short and J 11 bases short, with 15 bases between. Germline CDR1 is MDHEN and CDR2 is SYDVKM. As DNA, the CDR3 is TGTGCCAGCAGTATAGACCCTTGGGGTGCTTTCTTT. This gives the protein CASSIDPWGAFF.

This clonotype was recorded at least ten times. The chain has TRBV2 and TRBJ1-2, with D perhaps matching TRBD1 (6 bases). The V and J ends lost 4 bases and 3 bases respectively, with 9 bases between them. The CDR3 consists of 13 residues. Germline V lookup: CDR1 SNHLY, CDR2 FYNNEI. CDR3 loop: CASSGNRDYGYTF. CDR3 nucleotides: TGTGCCAGCAGTGGAAACAGGGACTATGGCTACACCTTC.

The V call is TRBV16, the J call TRBJ2-7; D is uncertain. The germline gives CDR1 KGHSY, CDR2 FQNENV. This CDR3 comprises 14 residues. V was shortened by 5 bases and J by 1 base, with 12 bases between the two germline ends. The CDR3, as DNA: TGTGCCAGCAGCTTCATGGGCTTTTCCTACGAGCAGTACTTC. Protein: CASSFMGFSYEQYF. Full variable domain (missing parts from reference TRBV16 and TRBJ2-7): GEEVAQTPKHLVRGEGQKAKLYCAPIKGHSYVFWYQQVLKNEFKFLISFQNENVFDETGMPKERFSAKCLPNSPCSLEIQATKLEDSAVYFCASSFMGFSYEQYFGPGTRLTVT.

The table lists this clonotype with many counts. A junction end diverges from the germline sequence, so it may reflect a read error. This chain links TRBV6-1 with TRBJ2-3, with TRBD1 identical over 9 bases. The CDR3 consists of 17 residues. Germline CDR1 MNHNS, CDR2 SASEGT. The CDR3 loop reads CAISEARTGEATDTQYF. The CDR3 DNA is TGTGCCATCAGTGAAGCCCGGACAGGGGAGGCCACAGATACGCAGTATTTT.

This clonotype was counted ten times or more. The chain employs TRBV18 and TRBJ2-7; 9 bases are shared with TRBD2. Germline V gene sequence: CDR1 KGHSH, CDR2 LQKENI. V shed 3 bases, J shed 2 bases, and the junction held 8 bases outside the gene matches. The CDR3 spans 16 residues. DNA for the CDR3: TGTGCCAGCTCACCCGTAGCGGGAGCAGGGACCTACGAGCAGTACTTC. This codes for CASSPVAGAGTYEQYF.

This clonotype was seen at least ten times. This rearrangement joins TRBV20-1 to TRBJ1-4; unclear D gene. The CDR3 is made up of 13 amino acids. V was shortened by 5 bases and J by 4 bases, with 11 bases between the two germline ends. Germline lookup yields CDR1 DFQATT and CDR2 SNEGSKA (reference sequence). The CDR3 spells CSALRPDNEKLFF. DNA of the CDR3: TGCAGTGCTTTGAGACCGGATAATGAAAAACTGTTTTTT.

This clonotype was seen ten or more times. The chain recombines TRBV20-1 with TRBJ1-1; TRBD1 matches at 7 bases. Germline V CDR1 and CDR2: DFQATT, SNEGSKA (reference sequence). The junction had 4 bases not matched to a gene; V was cut back by 2 bases and J by 1 base. The CDR3 contains 14 residues. In DNA, the CDR3 is TGCAGTGCTAGATCTGACAGGGCGAACACTGAAGCTTTCTTT. This translates into CSARSDRANTEAFF.

This clonotype was seen ten or more times. The rearrangement joins TRBV5-1 to TRBJ2-4; D uncertain. Germline values: CDR1 SGHRS, CDR2 YFSETQ. V was shortened by 1 base and J by 8 bases, with 7 bases between the two germline ends. CDR3 length: 12 residues. The CDR3 sequence: CASSLPGDIQYF. In DNA, the CDR3 is TGCGCCAGCAGCTTGCCCGGCGACATTCAGTACTTC.

This clonotype has a count of ten or more. J is TRBJ1-5 and V is TRBV20-1; 8 bases are a match to TRBD1. CDR1 and CDR2 (germline): DFQATT, SNEGSKA (reference sequence). Trimming took 1 base from V and 1 from J; bases not matched to a gene: 3. The CDR3 extends over 15 amino acids. Here the CDR3 reads CSARGQGASNQPQHF. In nucleotides, the CDR3 is TGCAGTGCTAGAGGGCAGGGGGCGAGCAATCAGCCCCAGCATTTT.

This clonotype was picked up many times. This chain uses TRBV7-9 with TRBJ2-1, with D possibly TRBD2 on 7 matching bases. V lost 2 bases to trimming and J lost 10 bases, with 15 bases between them. The CDR3 consists of 14 residues. Germline V gives CDR1 SEHNR, CDR2 FQNEAQ (reference sequence). The CDR3 is CASSLTSQGGEQFF. Here the CDR3 DNA reads TGTGCCAGCAGCTTAACCTCACAGGGAGGGGAGCAGTTCTTC.

This clonotype came up many times. The rearrangement uses TRBV3-1 and TRBJ1-1; D may be TRBD1 (6 bases). Trimming removed 0 bases from V and 0 bases from J, with 14 bases in between. Looked up from germline, CDR1 is LGHDT and CDR2 is YNNKEL (reference sequence). The CDR3 covers 17 residues. The CDR3 DNA reads TGTGCCAGCAGCCAAGATGGGGGGGCGGGCATGAACACTGAAGCTTTCTTT. It yields the protein CASSQDGGAGMNTEAFF.

This clonotype has ten or more counts. The chain carries TRBV6-2 or TRBV6-3 and TRBJ2-3; 9 bases agree with TRBD2. Germline values: CDR1 MNHEY, CDR2 SVGEGT. The V and J ends lost 2 bases and 1 base, in that order; junction bases with no gene match: 4. CDR3 size: 16 residues. Here the CDR3 reads CASSYSRTSGTDTQYF. The DNA of the CDR3 is TGTGCCAGCAGTTACAGCCGGACTAGCGGCACAGATACGCAGTATTTT.